The 21 T cell receptor beta chains in this list originate from one sample, sequenced in a study of T cell responses to AZD1222 COVID-19 vaccine. The assay was immunoSEQ multiplex PCR, and TCRdb's table has in-frame clones only and misses some. This sample carries 95,000 to 100,000 clones, roughly 90% of them seen once, and the ten largest clones take about 25%. The sample consisted of peripheral blood, taken on day 0 of AZD1222 vaccination. The source of these receptors is an adult in good health.

Details on this clone: A read error may account for a junction end that differs from germline. The J gene is TRBJ1-5, the V gene TRBV9; D is possibly TRBD1 (5 bases). The length of the CDR3 is 15 residues. Germline loops: CDR1 SGDLS, CDR2 YYNGEE. CDR3 amino acids: CASSAGGEHNRPQHF. CDR3 in DNA: TGTGCCAGCAGCGCCGGAGGGGAGCACAATCGGCCCCAGCATTTT.

The chain recombines TRBV5-5 with TRBJ2-1; tentative D call: TRBD1 (6 bases). Trimming shortened V by 2 bases and J by 10 bases, and 10 bases separated the two germline ends. The V gene's germline CDR1 is SGHKS and CDR2 YYEKEE (reference sequence). The CDR3 spans 12 residues. CDR3 amino acids: CASSLQGPEQFF. The CDR3 DNA reads as TGTGCCAGCAGCTTACAGGGCCCGGAGCAGTTCTTC.

The rearrangement links TRBV9 to TRBJ2-3, with 10 bases that match TRBD2. The junction had 12 bases not matched to a gene; V was cut back by 2 bases and J by 6 bases. CDR1 and CDR2 from the germline V gene are SGDLS and YYNGEE. The CDR3 loop spans 17 amino acids. The CDR3 protein is CASSVEGASGSGDTQYF. As DNA, the CDR3 is TGTGCCAGCAGCGTCGAGGGGGCTAGCGGGAGTGGTGATACGCAGTATTTT.

This chain joins TRBV6-2 or TRBV6-3 and TRBJ2-1; TRBD2 aligns across 10 bases. Looked up from germline, CDR1 is MNHEY and CDR2 is SVGEGT. V trimming: 4 bases; J trimming: 4 bases; junction bases outside the gene matches: 4. The CDR3 totals 15 residues. CDR3 residues: CASSWTSGVYNEQFF. CDR3 DNA: TGTGCCAGCAGTTGGACTAGCGGAGTTTACAATGAGCAGTTCTTC.

The CDR3 coding sequence is TGTGCCAGCAGCGTAGGAGAACTCTCCAGCACAGATACGCAGTATTTT. Encoded protein: CASSVGELSSTDTQYF. The chain has TRBV9 and TRBJ2-3, with unresolved D. CDR1 is SGDLS, CDR2 YYNGEE, per germline. CDR3 length: 16 residues. V lost 0 bases and J 0 bases, leaving 11 bases between the germline ends.

For this clone: Mismatch with germline at one junction end may stem from a read error. Other DNA sequences in the same sample also yield this CDR3. J is TRBJ1-1 and V is TRBV6-1; D ambiguous. The germline gives CDR1 MNHNS, CDR2 SASEGT. The CDR3 is 14 residues long. The CDR3 is CASSQGLGNTEAFF. The DNA of the CDR3 is TGTGCCAGCAGTCAAGGTCTGGGGAACACTGAAGCTTTTTTT.

In this sample, this clone turned up once. The V call is TRBV5-1, the J call TRBJ2-5, with 14 bases that match TRBD2. The CDR3 loop spans 18 amino acids. Germline V gene data show CDR1 as SGHRS and CDR2 as YFSETQ. V lost 2 bases to trimming and J lost 2 bases; unmatched junction nucleotides: 8. The DNA of the CDR3 is TGCGCCAGCAGCTTAGGGACTAGCGGGGGCCGCCTGCAAGAGACCCAGTACTTC. Translation: CASSLGTSGGRLQETQYF.

The CDR3 loop is CASSSPQETSNTGELFF. DNA for the CDR3: TGTGCCAGCAGTTCCCCGCAGGAGACGTCGAACACCGGGGAGCTGTTTTTT. The chain couples TRBV27 to TRBJ2-2; no clear D gene. CDR3 length: 17 residues. Between the trimmed V and J ends, which lost 4 bases and 0 bases, there was a span of 15 bases. The germline CDR1 and CDR2 sequences are MNHEY and SMNVEV (reference sequence).

A few counts support this clone. The chain has TRBV5-1 and TRBJ2-2, with D unclear. V dropped 0 bases and J dropped 4 bases, with 4 bases sitting between them. The CDR3 consists of 13 residues. The V gene's germline CDR1 is SGHRS and CDR2 YFSETQ. The CDR3 DNA follows: TGCGCCAGCAGCTTGGCGGTCACCGGGGAGCTGTTTTTT. Protein sequence: CASSLAVTGELFF.

The chain recombines TRBV6-5 with TRBJ2-7, with TRBD1 matching 11 bases. This CDR3 is 16 amino acids long. Germline assignment: CDR1 MNHEY and CDR2 SVGAGI. The V and J ends lost 0 bases and 3 bases, in that order; junction bases with no gene match: 4. The CDR3 DNA sequence: TGTGCCAGCAGTTACTCACGGACAGGGGGCTTCTACGAGCAGTACTTC. Encoded protein: CASSYSRTGGFYEQYF.

The chain carries TRBV6-5 and TRBJ2-5, with D uncertain. The germline CDR1 and CDR2 sequences are MNHEY and SVGAGI. Trimming cost V 10 bases and J 7 bases, with 19 bases left between them. This CDR3 region has 13 residues. The chain's CDR3 is CATRFPLVGTQYF. The CDR3 DNA reads TGTGCCACCCGATTCCCCCTTGTGGGGACCCAGTACTTC.

The chain is built from TRBV2 and TRBJ2-2; TRBD2 is a possible D gene (6 bases). Trimming stripped 6 bases from V and 7 bases from J, with 18 bases between. There are 15 residues in the CDR3. The germline gives CDR1 SNHLY, CDR2 FYNNEI. In DNA form, the CDR3 reads TGTGCCAGCAGCGCAAACGGCGGGGTTGGCGGGGAGCTGTTTTTT. Translating gives CASSANGGVGGELFF. Combining the CDR3 with reference TRBV2 and TRBJ2-2 gives the whole variable domain EPEVTQTPSHQVTQMGQEVILRCVPISNHLYFYWYRQILGQKVEFLVSFYNNEISEKSEIFDDQFSVERPDGSNFTLKIRSTKLEDSAMYFCASSANGGVGGELFFGEGSRLTVL.

V is TRBV6-2 or TRBV6-3 and J is TRBJ1-2, with D unresolved. The V end lost 0 bases, the J end lost 8 bases, and 7 bases lay between the germline ends. The CDR3 is 12 residues long. CDR1 is MNHEY and CDR2 is SVGEGT in the germline V gene. The CDR3 DNA reads as TGTGCCAGCAGTTACTCGATCCCCGGCTACACCTTC. Encoded protein: CASSYSIPGYTF.

The V gene is TRBV6-5, the J gene TRBJ2-1; the D is unclear. Between the trimmed V and J ends, which lost 6 bases and 4 bases, there was a span of 4 bases. The CDR3 totals 11 residues. From germline, CDR1 is MNHEY and CDR2 SVGAGI. CDR3 region: CASRQYNEQFF. The DNA for the CDR3 is TGTGCCAGCAGGCAGTACAATGAGCAGTTCTTC.

This sequence joins TRBV27 and TRBJ2-7; 8 bases fit TRBD2. The germline V gene encodes CDR1 MNHEY and CDR2 SMNVEV (reference sequence). This CDR3 is built from 15 residues. With 2 bases clipped from V and 6 bases from J, the junction kept 9 bases outside the gene matches. The CDR3, as DNA: TGTGCCAGCAGTTTAATCACGGGAGGGAATTCCGAGCAGTACTTC. This encodes CASSLITGGNSEQYF.

The chain is built from TRBV30 and TRBJ1-6; TRBD1 agrees at 11 bases. After removal of 7 bases from V and 9 bases from J, the junction contained 2 bases not matched to a gene. This CDR3 spans 12 amino acids. Germline CDR1 GTSNPN, CDR2 SVGIG (reference sequence). As DNA, the CDR3 is TGTGCCTTCGGGACAGGGGGTTCACCCCTCCACTTT. Translation gives CAFGTGGSPLHF.

This rearrangement joins TRBV14 to TRBJ2-3; possibly TRBD1 for D (5 bases). The CDR3 consists of 13 residues. Deletions cut 2 bases from V and 6 bases from J, with 9 bases between. The germline V gene encodes CDR1 SGHDN and CDR2 FVKESK. This CDR3 is CASSQLGADTQYF. The CDR3 DNA follows: TGTGCCAGCAGCCAACTAGGGGCGGATACGCAGTATTTT.

V usage is TRBV4-2 and J usage is TRBJ1-6; a possible D gene is TRBD1 (6 bases). Trimming shortened V by 0 bases and J by 0 bases, and 15 bases separated the two germline ends. CDR3 length: 19 amino acids. Per the germline V gene, CDR1 is LGHNA and CDR2 is YNFKEQ. This CDR3 reads CASSQEPGGRSSYNSPLHF. Here the CDR3 DNA reads TGTGCCAGCAGCCAAGAACCGGGGGGGCGAAGCTCCTATAATTCACCCCTCCACTTT.

This clone came up once. For the CDR3, the DNA is TGTGCCACCATGGAGGCAGGGGCGAACACCGGGGAGCTGTTTTTT. Residues: CATMEAGANTGELFF. The rearrangement links TRBV24-1 to TRBJ2-2; TRBD1 might be the D (6 bases). Trimming stripped 8 bases from V and 0 bases from J, with 12 bases between. The CDR3 loop spans 15 amino acids. The germline V gene has CDR1 KGHDR and CDR2 SFDVKD.

The chain has TRBV28 and TRBJ2-1; possible D gene TRBD2, 6 bases. The CDR3 has 14 amino acids. Germline values: CDR1 MDHEN, CDR2 SYDVKM. Trimming took 3 bases from V and 8 from J, leaving 14 bases between them. CDR3: CASSFTSLLDEQFF. In DNA, the CDR3 is TGTGCCAGCAGTTTCACTAGCCTTCTGGATGAGCAGTTCTTC.

V usage is TRBV5-1 and J usage is TRBJ2-7; TRBD2 agrees at 10 bases. Germline CDR1 reads SGHRS; CDR2 reads YFSETQ. The CDR3 extends over 15 amino acids. The J segment lost 3 bases and the V segment lost 3 bases, leaving 6 bases of the junction unmatched. This CDR3 reads CASSWTSGTFYEQYF. CDR3 nucleotide sequence: TGCGCCAGCAGCTGGACTAGCGGCACCTTCTACGAGCAGTACTTC.